A selection of T cell receptor beta chains follows, all from one sample in a study of blood T cell repertoires in COVID-19. Produced via immunoSEQ multiplex PCR; TCRdb's table is partial and in-frame only. The table has around 200,000 clones, 80% to 85% seen once. Sequenced sample: peripheral blood. The receptors stem from a man in his fifties with active or convalescent COVID-19. Both conserved end residues are part of each CDR3. D genes are given only for firm matches. Clone size is not always given. Where it is, it says once, few, many or a class for expanded clones.

J gene: TRBJ2-7
D gene: TRBD1
clone size: few
V gene: TRBV5-1
CDR3 protein: CASSPRTGPSYEQYF
CDR3 DNA: TGCGCCAGCAGCCCGAGGACAGGGCCGAGCTACGAGCAGTACTTC

J gene: TRBJ1-5
D gene: .
clone size: .
V gene: TRBV9
CDR3 protein: CASSLVSIYSNQPQHF
CDR3 DNA: TGTGCCAGCAGCCTAGTAAGTATCTATAGCAATCAGCCCCAGCATTTT

J gene: TRBJ2-3
D gene: TRBD1
clone size: .
V gene: TRBV25-1
CDR3 protein: CASSDPGTGALPTDTQYF
CDR3 DNA: TGTGCCAGCAGTGACCCCGGGACAGGGGCCCTCCCCACAGATACGCAGTATTTT

J gene: TRBJ1-2
D gene: TRBD1
clone size: .
V gene: TRBV25-1
CDR3 protein: CASSGQGLGYTF
CDR3 DNA: TGTGCCAGCAGTGGACAGGGACTGGGCTACACCTTC

J gene: TRBJ1-2
D gene: .
clone size: .
V gene: TRBV28
CDR3 protein: CASSPQSSNYGYTF
CDR3 DNA: TGTGCCAGCAGCCCACAGAGTTCTAACTATGGCTACACCTTC

J gene: TRBJ1-4
D gene: TRBD1
clone size: once
V gene: TRBV4-1
CDR3 protein: CASSQELQGTNEKLFF
CDR3 DNA: TGCGCCAGCAGCCAAGAACTACAGGGGACTAATGAAAAACTGTTTTTT

J gene: TRBJ2-1
D gene: .
clone size: .
V gene: TRBV7-3
CDR3 protein: CASSPSGSRDDEQFF
CDR3 DNA: TGTGCCAGCAGCCCTTCGGGATCCCGAGACGATGAGCAGTTCTTC

J gene: TRBJ2-4
D gene: TRBD1
clone size: .
V gene: TRBV3-1/TRBV3-2
CDR3 protein: CASSRFPGGITKNIQYF
CDR3 DNA: TGTGCCAGCAGCCGTTTTCCAGGGGGCATCACCAAAAACATTCAGTACTTC

J gene: TRBJ1-4
D gene: TRBD1
clone size: few
V gene: TRBV18
CDR3 protein: CASSPLDRGGGEKLFF
CDR3 DNA: TGTGCCAGCTCACCCCTTGACAGGGGTGGAGGTGAAAAACTGTTTTTT

J gene: TRBJ1-6
D gene: TRBD1
clone size: .
V gene: TRBV27
CDR3 protein: CASSPLTGGNSPLHF
CDR3 DNA: TGTGCCAGCAGTCCACTGACAGGGGGAAATTCACCCCTCCACTTT

J gene: TRBJ2-1
D gene: TRBD1
clone size: .
V gene: TRBV19
CDR3 protein: CASSITGTGGENEQFF
CDR3 DNA: TGTGCCAGTAGTATAACCGGGACAGGGGGCGAGAATGAGCAGTTCTTC

J gene: TRBJ2-7
D gene: .
clone size: .
V gene: TRBV7-6
CDR3 protein: CASSSNFGEMEAYEQYF
CDR3 DNA: TGTGCCAGCAGCTCGAATTTCGGGGAAATGGAGGCCTACGAGCAGTACTTC

J gene: TRBJ2-7
D gene: TRBD2
clone size: .
V gene: TRBV9
CDR3 protein: CASSSTGSSGVPLSYEQYF
CDR3 DNA: TGTGCCAGCAGCTCCACTGGGTCTAGCGGGGTCCCCCTCTCCTACGAGCAGTACTTC

J gene: TRBJ1-2
D gene: TRBD1
clone size: .
V gene: TRBV19
CDR3 protein: CASSATGVTGYTF
CDR3 DNA: TGTGCCAGTAGTGCCACAGGGGTTACGGGCTACACCTTC

J gene: TRBJ1-4
D gene: .
clone size: .
V gene: TRBV6-5
CDR3 protein: CASGGHLNEKLFF
CDR3 DNA: TGTGCCAGCGGGGGACACCTTAATGAAAAACTGTTTTTT

J gene: TRBJ1-5
D gene: .
clone size: .
V gene: TRBV5-6
CDR3 protein: CASSLGVRGLEPQHF
CDR3 DNA: TGTGCCAGCAGCTTGGGGGTTAGAGGACTGGAGCCCCAGCATTTT

J gene: TRBJ1-1
D gene: .
clone size: .
V gene: TRBV7-2
CDR3 protein: CASSLATGMNTEAFF
CDR3 DNA: TGTGCCAGCAGCTTAGCAACAGGGATGAACACTGAAGCTTTCTTT

J gene: TRBJ2-3
D gene: .
clone size: .
V gene: TRBV30
CDR3 protein: CAWSPVTDTQYF
CDR3 DNA: TGTGCCTGGAGTCCCGTCACAGATACGCAGTATTTT

J gene: TRBJ1-4
D gene: .
clone size: .
V gene: TRBV20-1
CDR3 protein: CSASGGFEKLFF
CDR3 DNA: TGCAGTGCTAGTGGAGGGTTTGAAAAACTGTTTTTT

J gene: TRBJ2-3
D gene: .
clone size: once
V gene: TRBV7-9
CDR3 protein: CASSPGVADTQYF
CDR3 DNA: TGTGCCAGCAGCCCGGGGGTCGCAGATACGCAGTATTTT

J gene: TRBJ2-7
D gene: .
clone size: .
V gene: TRBV5-6
CDR3 protein: CASSPQMEAYEQYF
CDR3 DNA: TGTGCCAGCAGCCCTCAGATGGAGGCGTACGAGCAGTACTTC

J gene: TRBJ2-5
D gene: TRBD2
clone size: .
V gene: TRBV13
CDR3 protein: CASSAPLAGEDQETQYF
CDR3 DNA: TGTGCCAGCAGCGCGCCTCTAGCGGGTGAGGACCAAGAGACCCAGTACTTC

J gene: TRBJ2-1
D gene: .
clone size: .
V gene: TRBV15
CDR3 protein: CATSRDLSSVVSYNEQFF
CDR3 DNA: TGTGCCACCAGCAGAGATCTCTCTAGCGTCGTCTCCTACAATGAGCAGTTCTTC

J gene: TRBJ2-5
D gene: TRBD1
clone size: .
V gene: TRBV7-9
CDR3 protein: CASSWTGGQETQYF
CDR3 DNA: TGTGCCAGCAGCTGGACAGGGGGCCAAGAGACCCAGTACTTC

J gene: TRBJ1-1
D gene: .
clone size: .
V gene: TRBV3-1/TRBV3-2
CDR3 protein: CASSQDTMNTEAFF
CDR3 DNA: TGTGCCAGCAGCCAAGACACTATGAACACTGAAGCTTTCTTT

J gene: TRBJ1-2
D gene: .
clone size: few
V gene: TRBV6-5
CDR3 protein: CASSIGGPYGYTF
CDR3 DNA: TGTGCCAGCAGTATCGGCGGTCCCTATGGCTACACCTTC

J gene: TRBJ1-2
D gene: TRBD1
clone size: .
V gene: TRBV2
CDR3 protein: CASSRGQGFNYGYTF
CDR3 DNA: TGTGCCAGCAGTAGGGGGCAGGGGTTTAACTATGGCTACACCTTC

J gene: TRBJ2-3
D gene: TRBD2
clone size: .
V gene: TRBV2
CDR3 protein: CASRALAGRGDTQYF
CDR3 DNA: TGTGCCAGCCGGGCGCTAGCGGGGCGAGGCGATACGCAGTATTTT

J gene: TRBJ2-3
D gene: TRBD2
clone size: .
V gene: TRBV5-1
CDR3 protein: CASSSRTSGGFTDTQYF
CDR3 DNA: TGCGCCAGCAGCAGTCGGACTAGCGGGGGTTTCACAGATACGCAGTATTTT

J gene: TRBJ2-3
D gene: TRBD2
clone size: .
V gene: TRBV19
CDR3 protein: CASSRSGPSLTGGPTDTQYF
CDR3 DNA: TGTGCCAGTAGTAGATCGGGTCCCAGCCTAACGGGGGGGCCCACAGATACGCAGTATTTT

J gene: TRBJ1-1
D gene: .
clone size: once
V gene: TRBV19
CDR3 protein: CASSIGTDPWLDTEAFF
CDR3 DNA: TGTGCCAGTAGTATAGGGACAGACCCATGGCTGGACACTGAAGCTTTCTTT

J gene: TRBJ1-6
D gene: .
clone size: .
V gene: TRBV3-1/TRBV3-2
CDR3 protein: CASSNGVYNSPLHF
CDR3 DNA: TGTGCCAGCAGCAACGGAGTCTATAATTCACCCCTCCACTTT

J gene: TRBJ1-4
D gene: .
clone size: .
V gene: TRBV28
CDR3 protein: CASSPNPEEKLFF
CDR3 DNA: TGTGCCAGCAGCCCTAACCCCGAAGAAAAACTGTTTTTT

J gene: TRBJ1-1
D gene: .
clone size: .
V gene: TRBV2
CDR3 protein: CASRNRQIAATEAFF
CDR3 DNA: TGTGCCAGCAGGAACAGACAGATTGCCGCCACTGAAGCTTTCTTT

J gene: TRBJ2-7
D gene: .
clone size: .
V gene: TRBV18
CDR3 protein: CASSHGDEQYF
CDR3 DNA: TGTGCCAGCTCCCACGGGGACGAGCAGTACTTC

J gene: TRBJ1-5
D gene: .
clone size: .
V gene: TRBV6-2/TRBV6-3
CDR3 protein: CASSYGQGIQPQHF
CDR3 DNA: TGTGCCAGCAGTTATGGGCAGGGGATTCAGCCCCAGCATTTT

J gene: TRBJ1-6
D gene: .
clone size: .
V gene: TRBV6-1
CDR3 protein: CASSETSLGNSPLHF
CDR3 DNA: TGTGCCAGCAGTGAGACCTCCCTGGGCAATTCACCCCTCCACTTT